This T cell receptor beta chain derives from a study of Graves' ophthalmopathy and Graves' hyperthyroidism. General study points: Among expanded thyroid clonotypes above 0.001 frequency, most also occurred in blood. Researchers report that a 13-signature model separated ophthalmopathy from stable hyperthyroidism, posting about 90% sensitivity and roughly 81% specificity. The model forecast ophthalmopathy progression, reaching roughly 65% sensitivity and 72.22% specificity.

Pregnant or lactating patients and those with other autoimmune diseases or uncontrolled infections were excluded. On this clonotype: Its target is unknown.

The germline V and J ends were trimmed by 0 bases and 1 base, with 9 bases remaining between them. CDR1 is MNHEY and CDR2 is SVGAGI in the germline V gene. The CDR3 has 15 amino acids. Transcripts of RNA were the source for amplifying TCR beta CDR3 regions. First-round RT-PCR relied on HTBI primers, and a second-round multiplex PCR came next. TCRdb called the multiplex PCR reads again in MiXCR, with one record for every CDR3 protein. The sample lists some 1.1 million distinct CDR3 sequences, around a third occurring once. The receptor was isolated from an adult man with Graves' hyperthyroidism. The specimen sequenced was peripheral blood or thyroid tissue (not recorded which). J is TRBJ1-1 and V is TRBV6-5, with D possibly matching TRBD1 (6 bases). The CDR3 sequence: CASSYSGTTNTEAFF. The CDR3 DNA reads as TGTGCCAGCAGTTACTCCGGGACAACGAACACTGAAGCTTTCTTT.